Each of the 30 T cell receptor beta chains below was sequenced from the same sample in a study of blood T cell repertoires in COVID-19. Sequencing used immunoSEQ multiplex PCR; TCRdb keeps in-frame clones, though not all of them. The sample includes around 62,000 clones, around nine tenths seen only once; the top ten take 1% to 1.5%. Input material: peripheral blood. The receptors shown here come from a woman between 55 and 75 years old with acute or convalescent COVID-19.

The chain couples TRBV7-2 to TRBJ2-1, with a tentative D call TRBD1 (6 bases). The CDR3 runs to 15 residues. Germline V CDR1 and CDR2: SGHTA, FQGNSA. Trimming took 3 bases from V and 4 from J, leaving 13 bases between them. DNA for the CDR3: TGTGCCAGCAGCTTCCCTGGGCAGGGGTACAATGAGCAGTTCTTC. Its protein is CASSFPGQGYNEQFF.

This clone was observed a few times. The chain links TRBV27 to TRBJ1-2, with 9 bases matching TRBD1. Trimming at V came to 4 bases and at J to 4 bases, leaving 10 bases not matched to a gene. CDR3 length equals 16 residues. Germline V gene lookup returns CDR1 MNHEY and CDR2 SMNVEV (reference sequence). CDR3 DNA sequence: TGTGCCAGCAGTTACGGACAGGGGAGGCTGATCTATGGCTACACCTTC. Protein: CASSYGQGRLIYGYTF.

The J gene is TRBJ2-1, the V gene TRBV5-6; weak D call: TRBD2 (5 bases). The CDR3 consists of 12 residues. Per the germline V gene, CDR1 is SGHDT and CDR2 is YYEEEE. The ends were cut back, 3 bases at V and 7 bases at J, with 8 bases in the middle. The CDR3 sequence: CASSWTENEQFF. Written as DNA, the CDR3 is TGTGCCAGCAGCTGGACTGAAAATGAGCAGTTCTTC. Full variable domain (outside the CDR3, taken from reference TRBV5-6 and TRBJ2-1): DAGVTQSPTHLIKTRGQQVTLRCSPKSGHDTVSWYQQALGQGPQFIFQYYEEEERQRGNFPDRFSGHQFPNYSSELNVNALLLGDSALYLCASSWTENEQFFGPGTRLTVL.

CDR3 protein: CASSLGVKTSNEQFF. The CDR3 DNA follows: TGTGCCAGCAGCTTAGGGGTAAAGACATCGAATGAGCAGTTCTTC. V gene TRBV11-1 combines with J gene TRBJ2-1, with D unclear. The CDR3 loop spans 15 amino acids. Germline lookup yields CDR1 SGHAT and CDR2 FQDESV (reference sequence). V lost 1 base to trimming and J lost 7 bases, with 14 bases between them.

CDR3 in amino acids: CASWTGAINSPLHF. The CDR3 nucleotides are TGTGCCAGCTGGACAGGGGCTATAAATTCACCCCTCCACTTT. The chain employs TRBV19 and TRBJ1-6, with TRBD1 identical over 9 bases. This CDR3 region has 14 residues. V shed 9 bases and J 7 bases; nucleotides not matched to a gene: 7. CDR1 LNHDA and CDR2 SQIVND come from the germline V gene (reference sequence).

The chain has TRBV5-1 and TRBJ2-2; 8 nucleotides agree with TRBD1. The germline CDR1 and CDR2 sequences are SGHRS and YFSETQ. V lost 0 bases to trimming and J lost 4 bases; unmatched junction nucleotides: 5. CDR3 length: 16 amino acids. DNA of the CDR3: TGCGCCAGCAGCTTGGGGACAGGGCGTCCCACCGGGGAGCTGTTTTTT. Amino acids: CASSLGTGRPTGELFF. The full variable domain, completed using reference TRBV5-1 and TRBJ2-2, is KAGVTQTPRYLIKTRGQQVTLSCSPISGHRSVSWYQQTPGQGLQFLFEYFSETQRNKGNFPGRFSGRQFSNSRSEMNVSTLELGDSALYLCASSLGTGRPTGELFFGEGSRLTVL.

The chain recombines TRBV29-1 with TRBJ2-3; a possible D gene is TRBD2 (5 bases). The CDR3 is 11 amino acids. Germline CDR1 is SQVTM and CDR2 is ANQGSEA. Here the CDR3 reads CSLSNGDFRYF. CDR3 bases: TGCAGTCTATCCAACGGGGATTTTCGGTATTTT.

The genes are TRBV6-5 and TRBJ2-3; 11 bases match TRBD1. The CDR3 is 14 amino acids. J was trimmed by 6 bases and V by 9 bases; bases with no gene match: 8. Germline CDR1 MNHEY, CDR2 SVGAGI. This chain's CDR3 is CASRWGQGVDTQYF. In DNA form, the CDR3 reads TGTGCCAGTCGATGGGGACAGGGGGTTGATACGCAGTATTTT.

This clone was seen just once. This CDR3 reads CASSLATVNYGYTF. CDR3 coding DNA: TGTGCCAGCAGCTTAGCGACAGTTAACTATGGCTACACCTTC. The chain is built from TRBV11-2 and TRBJ1-2; D is possibly TRBD1 (5 bases). Per the germline V gene, CDR1 is SGHAT and CDR2 is FQNNGV. The CDR3 runs 14 residues. V lost 1 base and J lost 1, with 7 bases in between.

CDR3 region: CASSRSGLRAFF. The CDR3 DNA sequence: TGTGCCAGCAGCCGATCCGGTCTACGAGCTTTCTTT. The chain is built from TRBV3-1 (or the pseudogene TRBV3-2) and TRBJ1-1, with no clear D. The CDR3 covers 12 residues. Trimming removed 4 bases from V and 10 bases from J, with 13 bases in between. CDR1 and CDR2 (germline): LGHDT, YNNKEL (reference sequence).

The rearrangement links TRBV3-1 (or the pseudogene TRBV3-2) to TRBJ2-3, with 7 bases identical to TRBD2. Germline V CDR1 and CDR2: LGHDT, YNNKEL (reference sequence). The CDR3 is made up of 16 amino acids. With 4 bases clipped from V and 5 bases from J, the junction kept 12 bases outside the gene matches. The CDR3 is CASSPRAREMKDTQYF. For the CDR3, the DNA is TGTGCCAGCAGCCCACGGGCGCGGGAGATGAAAGATACGCAGTATTTT.

In its sample, this clone was seen once. The V and J genes are TRBV19 and TRBJ1-4; D not certain. The germline CDR1 and CDR2 sequences are LNHDA and SQIVND (reference sequence). The CDR3 totals 13 residues. The V gene lost 6 bases and the J gene lost 8 bases, with 13 bases spanning the gap. The CDR3: CASRQDRREKLFF. The CDR3 bases are TGTGCCAGTAGGCAGGACCGGAGGGAAAAACTGTTTTTT.

The CDR3 bases are TGCGCCAGCAGCTTAGTGGGGGGTAGCGGTACCTCTAACTATGGCTACACCTTC. Amino acids: CASSLVGGSGTSNYGYTF. V is TRBV5-1 and J is TRBJ1-2; TRBD1 is a possible D gene (5 bases). CDR3 length equals 18 residues. Trimming took off 2 bases at V and 0 bases at J, with 20 bases between the two ends. Germline loops: CDR1 SGHRS, CDR2 YFSETQ.

V is TRBV10-1 and J is TRBJ1-1; D unclear. V was clipped by 1 base and J by 1 base, with 4 bases between them. Germline CDR1 reads WNHNN; CDR2 reads SYGVQD (reference sequence). The CDR3 runs to 13 residues. The CDR3 reads CASSEYGNTEAFF. DNA of the CDR3: TGCGCCAGCAGTGAGTACGGGAACACTGAAGCTTTCTTT.

The chain employs TRBV6-5 and TRBJ1-2; the D is unclear. Germline assignment: CDR1 MNHEY and CDR2 SVGAGI. The V and J ends lost 10 bases and 4 bases respectively, with 16 bases between them. CDR3 length equals 13 residues. CDR3 in amino acids: CATLGTASYGYTF. The CDR3 nucleotides are TGTGCCACCCTGGGCACAGCCTCCTATGGCTACACCTTC.

CDR3 nucleotide sequence: TGTGCCAGCAGCCCGGACTCCTTCTACGAGCAGTACGTC. Protein sequence: CASSPDSFYEQYV. V is TRBV11-2 and J is TRBJ2-7; D is possibly TRBD2 (5 bases). The ends were cut back, 5 bases at V and 3 bases at J, with 11 bases in the middle. The CDR3 contains 13 residues. Looked up from germline, CDR1 is SGHAT and CDR2 is FQNNGV.

This chain joins TRBV11-2 and TRBJ1-3; 10 bases align to TRBD1. Germline-derived CDR1 and CDR2 are SGHAT and FQNNGV. The CDR3 covers 19 residues. V lost 0 bases, J lost 0 bases, and 8 bases stayed unmatched. The CDR3 loop is CASSLETRDRGHSGNTIYF. The CDR3 DNA reads TGTGCCAGCAGCTTAGAGACTCGGGACAGGGGTCACTCTGGAAACACCATATATTTT.

V gene TRBV19 combines with J gene TRBJ1-1; D remains unclear. CDR3 length equals 13 residues. Germline V gene data show CDR1 as LNHDA and CDR2 as SQIVND (reference sequence). Trimming cost V 2 bases and J 1 base, with 5 bases left between them. The CDR3 loop reads CASSIRQNTEAFF. The CDR3 region has the DNA TGTGCCAGTAGTATAAGACAGAACACTGAAGCTTTCTTT.

CDR3 bases: TGTGCCAGTAACCCACGACAGCAATATAGCAATCAGCCCCAGCATTTT. It yields the protein CASNPRQQYSNQPQHF. The rearrangement uses TRBV25-1 and TRBJ1-5; D possibly corresponds to TRBD1 (5 bases). V gave up 9 bases and J gave up 0 bases, with 18 bases separating them. CDR3 size: 16 residues. Germline V gives CDR1 MGHDK, CDR2 SYGVNS.

This chain joins TRBV19 and TRBJ2-4; 14 bases fit TRBD2. The length of the CDR3 is 17 residues. With V trimmed by 5 bases and J by 0 bases, 3 bases remained unmatched. Per germline, CDR1 LNHDA and CDR2 SQIVND (reference sequence). The CDR3 is CASSRTSGGLAKNIQYF. The CDR3 nucleotides are TGTGCCAGTAGTCGGACTAGCGGGGGGCTAGCCAAAAACATTCAGTACTTC.

This rearrangement joins TRBV12-5 to TRBJ1-4; 9 bases are a match to TRBD1. V lost 5 bases to trimming and J lost 3 bases; unmatched junction nucleotides: 7. CDR3 size: 16 residues. Germline V gives CDR1 LGHNT, CDR2 FRNRAP. This CDR3 is CASGGPDRGANEKLFF. The CDR3 DNA is TGTGCTAGTGGTGGCCCGGACAGGGGAGCTAATGAAAAACTGTTTTTT.

The chain couples TRBV5-1 to TRBJ1-1; maybe TRBD1 (6 bases). The CDR3 is 17 amino acids. Germline CDR1 and CDR2: SGHRS and YFSETQ. The ends were cut back, 5 bases at V and 1 base at J, with 21 bases in the middle. The CDR3 region is CASRGAGAVDSNTEAFF. The CDR3 DNA reads TGCGCCAGCAGGGGGGCGGGGGCAGTGGATTCGAACACTGAAGCTTTCTTT.

This clone appeared a single time. V is TRBV28 and J is TRBJ2-2; 11 bases agree with TRBD1. In germline, CDR1 is MDHEN, CDR2 SYDVKM. The J segment lost 4 bases and the V segment lost 6 bases, leaving 4 bases of the junction unmatched. CDR3 length equals 15 residues. Here the CDR3 reads CASREGTGGTGELFF. DNA of the CDR3: TGTGCCAGCAGGGAGGGGACAGGGGGCACCGGGGAGCTGTTTTTT. The variable domain in full, with the rest retrieved from reference TRBV28 and TRBJ2-2, is DVKVTQSSRYLVKRTGEKVFLECVQDMDHENMFWYRQDPGLGLRLIYFSYDVKMKEKGDIPEGYSVSREKKERFSLILESASTNQTSMYLCASREGTGGTGELFFGEGSRLTVL.

The chain combines TRBV6-6 with TRBJ2-2, with D unclear. Between the trimmed V and J ends, which lost 5 bases and 5 bases, there was a span of 9 bases. CDR3 length: 13 amino acids. Germline loops: CDR1 MNHNY, CDR2 SVGAGI (reference sequence). The CDR3 coding sequence is TGTGCCAGCAGTACTTCAATTACCGGGGAGCTGTTTTTT. Amino acids: CASSTSITGELFF.

V usage is TRBV5-4 and J usage is TRBJ2-5; D might be TRBD2 (5 bases). The length of the CDR3 is 13 residues. Germline V CDR1 and CDR2: SGHNT, YYREEE (reference sequence). The ends were cut back, 0 bases at V and 6 bases at J, with 9 bases in the middle. CDR3 nucleotide sequence: TGTGCCAGCAGCTTGGCCGGGGAAAAGACCCAGTACTTC. Protein product: CASSLAGEKTQYF.

This chain uses TRBV12-3 or TRBV12-4 with TRBJ2-3; the D gene is possibly TRBD2 (5 bases). Trimming took 1 base from V and 4 from J, leaving 6 bases between them. The CDR3 length is 13 residues. CDR3 nucleotide sequence: TGTGCCAGCAGTTTAGGAGCGGCAGATACGCAGTATTTT. Encoded protein: CASSLGAADTQYF.

J is TRBJ2-3 and V is TRBV7-8; TRBD1 might be the D (7 bases). This CDR3 region has 17 residues. Germline V gene sequence: CDR1 SGHVS, CDR2 FQNEAQ. V lost 3 bases to trimming and J lost 2 bases, with 18 bases between them. CDR3 region: CASSFRTGGTITDTQYF. CDR3 nucleotide sequence: TGTGCCAGCAGCTTTAGGACAGGAGGGACGATCACAGATACGCAGTATTTT. Full variable domain (outside the CDR3, taken from reference TRBV7-8 and TRBJ2-3): GAGVSQSPRYKVAKRGQDVALRCDPISGHVSLFWYQQALGQGPEFLTYFQNEAQLDKSGLPSDRFFAERPEGSVSTLKIQRTQQEDSAVYLCASSFRTGGTITDTQYFGPGTRLTVL.

The chain recombines TRBV5-1 with TRBJ2-7, with 9 bases matching TRBD1. The junction had 4 bases not matched to a gene; V was cut back by 0 bases and J by 6 bases. Germline CDR1 is SGHRS and CDR2 is YFSETQ. This CDR3 region has 14 residues. CDR3 protein: CASSLGGQGIEQYV. Here the CDR3 DNA reads TGCGCCAGCAGCTTGGGAGGACAGGGGATCGAGCAGTACGTC.

V is TRBV3-1 (or the pseudogene TRBV3-2) and J is TRBJ1-4, with TRBD1 matching 9 bases. The CDR3 covers 17 residues. CDR1 is LGHDT, CDR2 YNNKEL, per germline (reference sequence). J lost 8 bases, V lost 6 bases, and 16 bases had no gene match. CDR3 DNA sequence: TGTGCCAGCAGTCTACTACTGAGGACAGGGGCGGGGGAAAAACTGTTTTTT. Translated: CASSLLLRTGAGEKLFF.

This chain joins TRBV7-3 and TRBJ2-2; 12 bases map to TRBD1. Germline CDR1 reads SGHTA; CDR2 reads FQGTGA. After removal of 1 base from V and 2 bases from J, the junction contained 2 bases not matched to a gene. This CDR3 region has 17 residues. The DNA for the CDR3 is TGTGCCAGCAGCTTAAAGGGACAGGGGGCCAACACCGGGGAGCTGTTTTTT. Encoded protein: CASSLKGQGANTGELFF.